The clone carrying this TCR beta chain was counted only a few times. This sample stems from a study of beta chain features in type 1 diabetes. From germline, CDR1 is SEHNR and CDR2 FQNEAQ (reference sequence). The CDR3 covers 17 residues. Trimming removed 5 bases from V and 2 bases from J; junction bases left unmatched: 12. Reverse transcription of all isolated RNA meant that expressed TCRB transcripts were sequenced. Using immunoSEQ multiplex PCR, the repertoire was profiled, and TCRdb retains in-frame clones only, with some absent. The sample contains about 220,000 clones, about 11% of which appear only once.

This rearrangement joins TRBV7-9 to TRBJ1-5; TRBD1 aligns across 7 bases. The sequenced sample consisted of central memory CD4+ T cells from blood. This sequence was found in a man between 18 and 35 years old in good health. The CDR3 here is CASSPQTGWSGNQPQHF. The CDR3 nucleotides are TGTGCCAGCAGCCCACAGACAGGGTGGAGCGGCAATCAGCCCCAGCATTTT.